This T cell receptor beta chain stems from a study of response to subunit inactivated influenza vaccine. This clonotype was seen repeatedly, ten times or more. Germline-derived CDR1 and CDR2 are SGHRS and YFSETQ. The CDR3 is 13 residues long. V gave up 5 bases and J gave up 3 bases, with 8 bases separating them. TCRdb reprocessed the RT-PCR reads with MiXCR, giving one entry per CDR3 protein. The sample gives under 500,000 distinct CDR3 sequences, about 10% of which show up once; 9.5% to 15% is in the top ten. This receptor was identified in a man in his forties or fifties who received an inactivated influenza vaccine. This specimen consisted of PBMCs from blood, obtained roughly 45 days after vaccination. The V call is TRBV5-1, the J call TRBJ2-2; D not resolved. CDR3 in DNA: TGCGCCAGCAGGAAGTCGGACACCGGGGAGCTGTTTTTT. This gives the protein CASRKSDTGELFF.